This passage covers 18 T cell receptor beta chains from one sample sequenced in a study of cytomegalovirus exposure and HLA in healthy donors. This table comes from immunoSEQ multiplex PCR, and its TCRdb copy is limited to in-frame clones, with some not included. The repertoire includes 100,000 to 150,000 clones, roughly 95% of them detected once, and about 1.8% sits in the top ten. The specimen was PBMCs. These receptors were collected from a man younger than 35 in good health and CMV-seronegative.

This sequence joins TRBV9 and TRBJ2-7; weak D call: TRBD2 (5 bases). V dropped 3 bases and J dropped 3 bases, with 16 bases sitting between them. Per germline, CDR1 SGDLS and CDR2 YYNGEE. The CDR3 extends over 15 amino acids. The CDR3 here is CASSAGLGWGYEQYF. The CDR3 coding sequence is TGTGCCAGCAGCGCTGGACTCGGATGGGGCTACGAGCAGTACTTC.

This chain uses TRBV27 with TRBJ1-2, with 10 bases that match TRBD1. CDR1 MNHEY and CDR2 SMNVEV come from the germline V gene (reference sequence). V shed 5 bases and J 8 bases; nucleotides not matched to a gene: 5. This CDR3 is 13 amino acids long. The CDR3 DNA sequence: TGTGCCAGCAGTAGGACAGGGGGTCCCGGCTACACCTTC. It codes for CASSRTGGPGYTF.

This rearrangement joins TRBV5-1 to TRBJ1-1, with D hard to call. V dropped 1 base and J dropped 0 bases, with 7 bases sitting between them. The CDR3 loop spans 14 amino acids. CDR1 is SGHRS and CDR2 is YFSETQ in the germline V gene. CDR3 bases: TGCGCCAGCAGCTTGCGGACTATGAACACTGAAGCTTTCTTT. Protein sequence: CASSLRTMNTEAFF.

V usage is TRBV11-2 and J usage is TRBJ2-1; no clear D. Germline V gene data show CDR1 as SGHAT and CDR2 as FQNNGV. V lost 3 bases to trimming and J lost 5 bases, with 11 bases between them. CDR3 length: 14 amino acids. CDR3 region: CASSFSSVNNEQFF. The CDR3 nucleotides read TGTGCCAGCAGCTTCTCCAGTGTCAACAATGAGCAGTTCTTC.

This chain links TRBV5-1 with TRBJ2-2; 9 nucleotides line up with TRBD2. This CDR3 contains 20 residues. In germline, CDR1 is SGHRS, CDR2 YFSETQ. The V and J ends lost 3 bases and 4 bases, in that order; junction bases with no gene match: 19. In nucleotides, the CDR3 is TGCGCCAGCAGCTACCACGGACTAGCGCCCAATGGGAGGGGCACCGGGGAGCTGTTTTTT. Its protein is CASSYHGLAPNGRGTGELFF.

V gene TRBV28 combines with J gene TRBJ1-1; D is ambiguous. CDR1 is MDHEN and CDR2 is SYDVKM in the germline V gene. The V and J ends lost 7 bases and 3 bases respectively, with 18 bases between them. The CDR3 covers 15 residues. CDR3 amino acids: CASTALRGRYTEAFF. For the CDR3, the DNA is TGTGCCAGCACCGCTCTTCGGGGAAGGTACACTGAAGCTTTCTTT.

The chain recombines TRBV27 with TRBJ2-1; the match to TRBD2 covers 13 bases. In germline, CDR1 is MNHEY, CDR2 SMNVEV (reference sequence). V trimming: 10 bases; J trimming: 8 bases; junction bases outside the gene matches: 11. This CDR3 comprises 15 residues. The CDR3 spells CAISRGTSGIDEQFF. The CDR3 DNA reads TGTGCCATCAGCCGTGGGACTAGCGGGATCGATGAGCAGTTCTTC.

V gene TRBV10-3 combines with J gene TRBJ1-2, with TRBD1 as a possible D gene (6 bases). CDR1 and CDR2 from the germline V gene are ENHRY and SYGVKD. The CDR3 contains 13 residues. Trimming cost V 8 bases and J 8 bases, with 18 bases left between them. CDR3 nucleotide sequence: TGTGCCATCCGATTAGACAGGAGCGACGGCTACACCTTC. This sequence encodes CAIRLDRSDGYTF.

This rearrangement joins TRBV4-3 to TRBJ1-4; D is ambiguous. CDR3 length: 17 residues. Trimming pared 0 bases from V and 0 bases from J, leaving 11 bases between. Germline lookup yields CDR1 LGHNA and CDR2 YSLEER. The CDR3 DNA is TGCGCCAGCAGCCAAGATCCCCCGGTTGCAACTAATGAAAAACTGTTTTTT. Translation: CASSQDPPVATNEKLFF.

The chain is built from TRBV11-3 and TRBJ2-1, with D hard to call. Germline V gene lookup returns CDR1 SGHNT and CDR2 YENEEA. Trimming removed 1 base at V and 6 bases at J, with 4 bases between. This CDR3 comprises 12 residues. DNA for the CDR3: TGTGCCAGCAGCTTAGGGAGCAATGAGCAGTTCTTC. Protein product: CASSLGSNEQFF.

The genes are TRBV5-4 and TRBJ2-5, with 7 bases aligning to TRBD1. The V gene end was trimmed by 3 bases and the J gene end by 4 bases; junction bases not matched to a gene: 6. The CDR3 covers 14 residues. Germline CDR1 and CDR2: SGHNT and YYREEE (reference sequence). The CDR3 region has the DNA TGTGCCAGCAGCTCTGGGACAGCACCAGAGACCCAGTACTTC. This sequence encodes CASSSGTAPETQYF.

Here the CDR3 reads CASSTSGGQETQYF. DNA for the CDR3: TGTGCCAGCTCGACCTCGGGGGGACAAGAGACCCAGTACTTC. V usage is TRBV18 and J usage is TRBJ2-5; 7 nucleotides agree with TRBD2. Per the germline V gene, CDR1 is KGHSH and CDR2 is LQKENI. The length of the CDR3 is 14 residues. V lost 6 bases, J lost 2 bases, and 6 bases stayed unmatched.

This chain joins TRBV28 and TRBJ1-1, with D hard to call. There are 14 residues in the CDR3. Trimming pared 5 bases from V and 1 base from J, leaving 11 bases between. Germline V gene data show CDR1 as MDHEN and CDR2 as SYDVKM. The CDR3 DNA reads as TGTGCCAGCAGTCCCCTGAACACGAACACTGAAGCTTTCTTT. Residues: CASSPLNTNTEAFF.

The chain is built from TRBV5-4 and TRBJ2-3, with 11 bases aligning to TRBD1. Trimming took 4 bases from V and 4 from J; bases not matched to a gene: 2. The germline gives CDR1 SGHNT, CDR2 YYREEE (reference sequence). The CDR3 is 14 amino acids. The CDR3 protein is CASSRGQGADTQYF. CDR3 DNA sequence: TGTGCCAGCAGCCGGGGACAGGGGGCAGATACGCAGTATTTT.

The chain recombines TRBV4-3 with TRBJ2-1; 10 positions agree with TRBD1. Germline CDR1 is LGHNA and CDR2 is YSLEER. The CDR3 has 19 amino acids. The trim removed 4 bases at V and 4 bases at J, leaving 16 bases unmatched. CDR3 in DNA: TGCGCCAGCAGCCTTAAGGGGGTCGGGACAGGGGAATGGTACAATGAGCAGTTCTTC. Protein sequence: CASSLKGVGTGEWYNEQFF.

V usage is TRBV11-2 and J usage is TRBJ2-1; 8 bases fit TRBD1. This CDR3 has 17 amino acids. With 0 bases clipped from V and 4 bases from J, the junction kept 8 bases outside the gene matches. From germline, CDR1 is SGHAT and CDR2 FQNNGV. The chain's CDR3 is CASSLDPQGGRYNEQFF. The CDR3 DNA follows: TGTGCCAGCAGCTTAGATCCACAGGGGGGTCGGTACAATGAGCAGTTCTTC.

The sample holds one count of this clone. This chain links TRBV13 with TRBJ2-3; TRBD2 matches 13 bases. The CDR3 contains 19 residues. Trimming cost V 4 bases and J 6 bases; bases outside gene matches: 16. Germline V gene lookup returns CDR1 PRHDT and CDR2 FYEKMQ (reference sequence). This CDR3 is CASSSRSFPGLAGADTQYF. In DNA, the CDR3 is TGTGCCAGCAGCTCGCGATCTTTCCCCGGACTAGCGGGAGCTGATACGCAGTATTTT.

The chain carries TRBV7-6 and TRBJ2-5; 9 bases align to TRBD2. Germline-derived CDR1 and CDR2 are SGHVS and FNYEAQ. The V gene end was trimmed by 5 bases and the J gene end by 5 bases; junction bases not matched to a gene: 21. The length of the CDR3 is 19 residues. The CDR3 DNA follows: TGTGCCAGCAGCCTAAACTATGCTAGCGGGATCACGGTCGGGGAGACCCAGTACTTC. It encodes CASSLNYASGITVGETQYF.